This T cell receptor beta chain appears in the sequencing data of a study of shared clonotypes between healthy human individuals (dated by TCRdb to the early 2020s). Study-level background: Three men and a couple of women, aged 18 to 49 years, made up the cohort. The study deeply sequenced blood TCR repertoires of five healthy adults to estimate repertoire size and the extent of clonotype sharing between individuals. To increase sequencing depth and limit assay-specific biases, different laboratories used diverse techniques to prepare libraries and sequence TCR repertoires. Each donor's leukapheresis produced roughly between roughly 0.9 and 9 billion PBMCs. For each donor, CD4 naive and CD4 memory were each run on three plates, CD8 naive on two plates, and CD8 memory on one plate.

On this clone itself: The antigen it recognizes is unknown. Qualities for individual bases were not recorded, and no much larger clone is one base off.

CD8 naive samples consisted of CD45RO-negative cells that were positively selected for CCR7, yielding a CD45RA+CCR7+ population without TemRA cells. Donors were healthy HIV-negative adults with no recently reported acute infections or vaccinations. All donors were Caucasian adults living in Nashville, Tennessee, USA. Blood was obtained by leukapheresis, after which PBMCs were separated by Ficoll-Histopaque density gradient centrifugation and cryopreserved in liquid nitrogen vapor phase. Purity and quantity of every magnetically sorted T cell population were checked by analytical flow cytometry. Genomic DNA was isolated from every sorted fraction and measured by UV absorbance on a Nanodrop 2000c. Using the deep immunoSEQ assay, multiplex PCR amplified TCR CDR3 regions from genomic DNA. Genomic DNA extracted from each cell subset was distributed evenly over all wells of several immunoSEQ 96-well plates, and each plate served as one replicate. For sorted subsets, 200 to 250 ng of genomic DNA, equivalent to around 29,000 T cell genomes, went into each replicate PCR. Purified libraries were measured with a Qubit 3.0 fluorometer, size-checked on a Bioanalyzer 2100, and measured again with the KAPA Library Quantification kit. A separate single-read 150-cycle Illumina NextSeq 550 flow cell was used to sequence each immunoSEQ 96-well plate. As for the original processing: Because the immunoSEQ output held only junctional sequences and lacked quality scores, the filtering could not match the filtering applied to full-length reads. To assign V/J genes and CDR3, sequences were annotated against IMGT germline references using PyIR, a Python wrapper for IgBLAST v1.9. Any read was removed if the V/J assignment was weak (E-value above 1e-6), the CDR3 was missing, or the read contained stop codons, out-of-frame junctions, or ambiguous translated residues. V3J clonotypes were defined as sequences sharing the same inferred V gene, J gene, and CDR3 amino acid sequence. To compute the percentage overlap between repertoires, the number of shared unique clonotypes was divided by the size of the smaller repertoire. RTK rarefaction, the Chao1 estimator, and Recon v2.1 estimates of unobserved clonotypes were used to assess repertoire richness. For all TCRbeta clonotypes obtained by the gDNA method from a handful of donors, generation probabilities were computed with OLGA. The table was pulled from immuneACCESS by TCRdb, which kept in-frame rearrangements only. Such tables lose some clones; where checked, under half of the loss comes from unresolved V genes, and the rest has no known cause. That table supplies the V and J calls and clone size; D and trimming were determined from the DNA. The sample data list some 630,000 clones, and about 96% of these were observed just once. Clones ranked in the top ten supply roughly 0.12% of the sample.

According to the germline V gene, CDR1 reads SGHDT and CDR2 reads YYEEEE. The CDR3, from cysteine to phenylalanine, totals 14 residues. The retained sequence is limited to the CDR3, 42 bases, with the frame set at the first base. The junction carries 11 bases between V and J, which are trimmed by 4 bases and 0 bases respectively. General study outcomes and caveats: Based on pairwise subsampling, the degree of clonotype sharing among donors was expected to be affected by sequencing depth. Because the study included a small number of donors, the genetic and exposure-history diversity represented was limited. Sampling was restricted to blood, and TCR repertoires in tissue are likely to differ from TCR repertoires in blood. Even with the large sequencing depth, rarefaction of the sorted-subset datasets indicated that sequencing was incomplete. Across four donors, around 5% of naive CD4, roughly 3.4% of naive CD8, roughly 2.3% of memory CD4, and approximately 0.4% of memory CD8 clonotypes were shared. Larger estimated clonotype richness was generally found for naive subsets than for memory subsets. Compared with non-shared clonotypes, the clonotypes found in all four sorted-subset donors had higher generation probabilities.

Specimen: naive CD8+ T cells sorted from blood. The cell subset or site label, read with the paper, signifies: CD45RA+CCR7+. This receptor was taken from a woman aged 25-40 years in good health. Rearrangement joined TRBV5-6 to TRBJ2-7; a weak D assignment points to TRBD1 (6 bases agree). Read as DNA, the sequence is TGTGCCAGCAGCCCGGCAGGGGCCTCCTACGAGCAGTACTTC. It codes for CASSPAGASYEQYF.